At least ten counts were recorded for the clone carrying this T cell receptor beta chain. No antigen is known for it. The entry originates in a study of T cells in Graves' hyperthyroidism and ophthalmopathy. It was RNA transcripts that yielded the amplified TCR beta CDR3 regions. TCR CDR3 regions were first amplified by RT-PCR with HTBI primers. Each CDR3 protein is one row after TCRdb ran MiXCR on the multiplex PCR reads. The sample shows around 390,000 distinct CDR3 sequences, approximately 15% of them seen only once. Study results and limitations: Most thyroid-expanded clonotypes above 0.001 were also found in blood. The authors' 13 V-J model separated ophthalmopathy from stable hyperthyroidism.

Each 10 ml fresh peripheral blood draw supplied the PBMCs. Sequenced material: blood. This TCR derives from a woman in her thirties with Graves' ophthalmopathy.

The CDR3 DNA reads TGTGCCAGCAGCTTACTAAGCGGGTATACGCAGTATTTT. Translation gives CASSLLSGYTQYF. The V and J genes are TRBV7-2 and TRBJ2-3; TRBD2 might be the D (6 bases). The CDR3 totals 13 residues. The V and J ends lost 2 bases and 7 bases respectively, with 10 bases between them. Looked up from germline, CDR1 is SGHTA and CDR2 is FQGNSA.